Sequencing of this T cell receptor beta chain was carried out in a study of PD-1 blockade in classical Hodgkin lymphoma. Time point: cycle 4 day 1 (C4D1), after around six weeks of nivolumab. There was relapse after autologous stem cell transplantation in every patient, and there was variation in brentuximab vedotin exposure. Complete response, partial response or progressive disease constituted the best responses recorded. Repertoires were generated with immunoSEQ multiplex PCR, while TCRdb's copy carries only in-frame clones and drops some. The data show 99,000 or so clones, with around nine tenths seen just once and around 20% held by the top ten. Study observations and caveats: Whoever responded completely had baseline diversity much like that seen in newly diagnosed patients. Patients with an early start, nivolumab under 1 year after ASCT, were excluded.

As concerns this clone: Its antigen is undetermined.

The specimen comprised peripheral blood mononuclear cells (PBMCs), sampled before the fourth cycle of nivolumab. The receptor comes from a human donor with classical Hodgkin lymphoma.

The CDR3 coding sequence is TGTGCCAGCAGCCCTGGACTAGCCTACAATGAGCAGTTCTTC. Protein sequence: CASSPGLAYNEQFF. The chain joins TRBV7-9 to TRBJ2-1; 7 positions agree with TRBD2. The germline V gene encodes CDR1 SEHNR and CDR2 FQNEAQ (reference sequence). The CDR3 sequence is 14 residues long. With 5 bases clipped from V and 2 bases from J, the junction kept 3 bases outside the gene matches.